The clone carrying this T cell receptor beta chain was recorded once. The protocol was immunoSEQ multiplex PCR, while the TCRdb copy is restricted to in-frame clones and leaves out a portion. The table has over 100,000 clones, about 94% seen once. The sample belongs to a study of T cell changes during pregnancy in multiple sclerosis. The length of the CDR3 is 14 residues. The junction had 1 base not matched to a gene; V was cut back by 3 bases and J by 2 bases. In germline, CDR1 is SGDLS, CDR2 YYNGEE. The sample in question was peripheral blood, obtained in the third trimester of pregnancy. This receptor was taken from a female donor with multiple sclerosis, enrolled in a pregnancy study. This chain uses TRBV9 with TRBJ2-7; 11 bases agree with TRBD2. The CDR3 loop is CASSALAGAYEQYF. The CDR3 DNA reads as TGTGCCAGCAGCGCACTAGCGGGGGCCTACGAGCAGTACTTC.